The TCR beta chain described here comes from a study of blood T cell repertoires in COVID-19. Study summary: Spain, Italy and the United States supplied samples that represented acute and convalescent COVID-19. PBMCs, B-cell-depleted T cells, or T cells were the source of the cDNA or gDNA that made up the material.

Authors' methods: How many nucleated cells were present was estimated from reference gene primer amplification. Only in-frame clones appear in the TCRdb table, and some are missing; sequencing was by immunoSEQ multiplex PCR. That table gives V, J and clone size, and the DNA gave D and trimming. Among 330,000 or so clones listed, over 85% were seen once. V lost 2 bases to trimming and J lost 3 bases; unmatched junction nucleotides: 4. The CDR3 covers 15 residues. Germline CDR1 and CDR2: KGHSH and LQKENI. It was during active infection that Seattle patients were enrolled and then longitudinally followed.

The receptor was isolated from a woman aged 60-70 years with COVID-19, enrolled during active disease. The chain has TRBV18 and TRBJ2-7, with TRBD1 matching over 10 bases. Material for sequencing was peripheral blood. CDR3 sequence reads: CASSPSGDRGYEQYF. The CDR3 DNA sequence: TGTGCCAGCTCACCATCAGGGGACAGGGGCTACGAGCAGTACTTC.